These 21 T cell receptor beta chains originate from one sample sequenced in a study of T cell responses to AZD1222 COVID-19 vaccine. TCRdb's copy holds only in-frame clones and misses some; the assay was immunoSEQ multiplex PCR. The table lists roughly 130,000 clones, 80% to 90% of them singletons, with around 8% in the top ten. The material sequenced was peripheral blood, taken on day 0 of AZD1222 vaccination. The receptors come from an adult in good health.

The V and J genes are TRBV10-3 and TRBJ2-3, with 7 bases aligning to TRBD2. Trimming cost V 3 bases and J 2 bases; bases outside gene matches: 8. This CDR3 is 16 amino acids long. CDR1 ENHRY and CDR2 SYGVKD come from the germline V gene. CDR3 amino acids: CAISEGRGSTTDTQYF. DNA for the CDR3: TGTGCCATCAGTGAAGGGCGGGGGAGTACCACAGATACGCAGTATTTT.

CDR3 region: CASSLGGRETQYF. CDR3 coding DNA: TGTGCCAGCAGTTTAGGAGGGAGAGAGACCCAGTACTTC. V usage is TRBV28 and J usage is TRBJ2-5; perhaps TRBD2 as D (6 bases). This CDR3 has 13 amino acids. V lost 2 bases and J 4 bases, leaving 8 bases between the germline ends. CDR1 MDHEN and CDR2 SYDVKM come from the germline V gene.

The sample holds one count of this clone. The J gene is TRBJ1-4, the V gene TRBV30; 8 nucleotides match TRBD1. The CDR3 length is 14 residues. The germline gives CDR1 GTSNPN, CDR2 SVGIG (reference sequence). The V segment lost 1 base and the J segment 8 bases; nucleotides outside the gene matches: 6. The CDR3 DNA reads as TGTGCCTGGAGTGAAGGACAGGGTTCGGAAAAACTGTTTTTT. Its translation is CAWSEGQGSEKLFF. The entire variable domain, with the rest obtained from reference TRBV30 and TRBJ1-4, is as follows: SQTIHQWPATLVQPVGSPLSLECTVEGTSNPNLYWYRQAAGRGLQLLFYSVGIGQISSEVPQNLSASRPQDRQFILSSKKLLLSDSGFYLCAWSEGQGSEKLFFGSGTQLSVL.

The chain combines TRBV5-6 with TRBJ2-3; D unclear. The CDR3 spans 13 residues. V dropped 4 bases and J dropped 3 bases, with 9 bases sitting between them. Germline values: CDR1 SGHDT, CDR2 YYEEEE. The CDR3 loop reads CASSPASTDTQYF. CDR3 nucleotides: TGTGCCAGCAGCCCCGCTTCGACAGATACGCAGTATTTT.

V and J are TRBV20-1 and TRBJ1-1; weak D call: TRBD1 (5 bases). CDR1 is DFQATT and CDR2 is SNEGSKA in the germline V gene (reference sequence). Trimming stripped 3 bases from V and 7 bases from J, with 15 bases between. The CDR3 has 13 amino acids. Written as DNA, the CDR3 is TGCAGTGCTAGTCCCCCAGGGAAAAGTGAAGCTTTCTTT. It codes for CSASPPGKSEAFF.

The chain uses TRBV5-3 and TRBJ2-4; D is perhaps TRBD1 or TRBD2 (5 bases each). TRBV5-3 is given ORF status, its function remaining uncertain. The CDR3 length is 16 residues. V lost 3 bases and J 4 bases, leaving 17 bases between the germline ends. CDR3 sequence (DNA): TGTGCCAGAAGCTGGGACCGTAAACAGCCGAAAAACATTCAGTACTTC. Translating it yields CARSWDRKQPKNIQYF.

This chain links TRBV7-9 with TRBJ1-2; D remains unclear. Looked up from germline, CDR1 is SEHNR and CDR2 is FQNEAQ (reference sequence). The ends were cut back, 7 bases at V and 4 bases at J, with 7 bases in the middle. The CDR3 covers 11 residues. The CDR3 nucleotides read TGTGCCAGCACGGACGGCTATGGCTACACCTTC. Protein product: CASTDGYGYTF. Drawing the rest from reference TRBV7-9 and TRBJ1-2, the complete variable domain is DTGVSQNPRHKITKRGQNVTFRCDPISEHNRLYWYRQTLGQGPEFLTYFQNEAQLEKSRLLSDRFSAERPKGSFSTLEIQRTEQGDSAMYLCASTDGYGYTFGSGTRLTVV.

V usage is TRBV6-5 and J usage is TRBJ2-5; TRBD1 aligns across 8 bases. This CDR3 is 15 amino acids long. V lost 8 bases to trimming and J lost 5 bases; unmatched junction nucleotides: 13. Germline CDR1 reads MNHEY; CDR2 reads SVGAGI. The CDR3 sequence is CASLRVQGAWETQYF. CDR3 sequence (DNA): TGTGCCAGCTTAAGGGTTCAGGGGGCATGGGAGACCCAGTACTTC.

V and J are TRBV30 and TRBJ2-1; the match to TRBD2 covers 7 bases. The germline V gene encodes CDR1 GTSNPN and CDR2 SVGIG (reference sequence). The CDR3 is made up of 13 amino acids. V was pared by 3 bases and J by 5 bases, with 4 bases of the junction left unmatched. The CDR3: CAWRPSGDNEQFF. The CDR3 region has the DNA TGTGCCTGGAGGCCCAGCGGGGACAATGAGCAGTTCTTC. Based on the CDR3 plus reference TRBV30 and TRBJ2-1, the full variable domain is SQTIHQWPATLVQPVGSPLSLECTVEGTSNPNLYWYRQAAGRGLQLLFYSVGIGQISSEVPQNLSASRPQDRQFILSSKKLLLSDSGFYLCAWRPSGDNEQFFGPGTRLTVL.

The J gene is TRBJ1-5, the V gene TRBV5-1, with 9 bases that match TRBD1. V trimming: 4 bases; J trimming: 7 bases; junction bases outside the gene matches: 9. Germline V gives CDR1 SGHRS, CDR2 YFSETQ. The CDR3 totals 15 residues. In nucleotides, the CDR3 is TGCGCCAGCAGCCCGGGGACAGGGTACCAGCAGCCCCAGCATTTT. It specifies CASSPGTGYQQPQHF.

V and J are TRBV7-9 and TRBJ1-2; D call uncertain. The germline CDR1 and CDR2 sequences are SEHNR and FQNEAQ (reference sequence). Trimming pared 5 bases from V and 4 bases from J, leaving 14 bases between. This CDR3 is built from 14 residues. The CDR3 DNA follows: TGTGCCAGCAGCCCCAGTGCGGGGTTCTATGGCTACACCTTC. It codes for CASSPSAGFYGYTF.

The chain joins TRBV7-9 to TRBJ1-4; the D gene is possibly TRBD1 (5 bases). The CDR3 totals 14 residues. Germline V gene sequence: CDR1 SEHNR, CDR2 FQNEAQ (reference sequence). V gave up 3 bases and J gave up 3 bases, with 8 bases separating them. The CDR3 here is CASSFRVANEKLFF. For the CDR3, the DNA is TGTGCCAGCAGCTTCAGGGTGGCTAATGAAAAACTGTTTTTT.

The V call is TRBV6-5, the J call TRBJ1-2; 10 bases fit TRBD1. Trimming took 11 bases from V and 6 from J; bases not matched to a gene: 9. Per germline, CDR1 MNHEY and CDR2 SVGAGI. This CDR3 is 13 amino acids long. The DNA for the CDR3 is TGTGCCGGGTGGACAGGGGGGTACGATGGCTACACCTTC. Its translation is CAGWTGGYDGYTF.

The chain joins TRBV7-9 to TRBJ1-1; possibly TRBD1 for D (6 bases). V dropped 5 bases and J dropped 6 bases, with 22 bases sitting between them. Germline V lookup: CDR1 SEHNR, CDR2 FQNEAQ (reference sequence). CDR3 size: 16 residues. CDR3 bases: TGTGCCAGCAGCCCAAGACTGGGGGCGTCCATCCCTGAAGCTTTCTTT. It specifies CASSPRLGASIPEAFF.

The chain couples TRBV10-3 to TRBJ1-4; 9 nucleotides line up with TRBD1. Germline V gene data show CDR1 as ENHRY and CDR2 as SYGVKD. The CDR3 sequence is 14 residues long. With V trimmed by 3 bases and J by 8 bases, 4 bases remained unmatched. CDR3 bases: TGTGCCATCAGTGAATTAGGACAGGGGGAAAAACTGTTTTTT. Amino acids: CAISELGQGEKLFF.

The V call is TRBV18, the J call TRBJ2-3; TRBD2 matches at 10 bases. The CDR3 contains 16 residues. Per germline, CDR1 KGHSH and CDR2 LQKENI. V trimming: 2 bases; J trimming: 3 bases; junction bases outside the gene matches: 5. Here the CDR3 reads CASSPVLAGKTDTQYF. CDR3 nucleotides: TGTGCCAGCTCACCAGTACTAGCGGGGAAAACAGATACGCAGTATTTT.

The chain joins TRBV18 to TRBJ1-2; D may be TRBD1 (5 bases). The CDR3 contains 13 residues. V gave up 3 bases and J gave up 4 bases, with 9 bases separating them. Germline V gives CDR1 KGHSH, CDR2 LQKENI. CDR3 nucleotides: TGTGCCAGCTCACCGGGGGGATTCTATGGCTACACCTTC. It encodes CASSPGGFYGYTF.

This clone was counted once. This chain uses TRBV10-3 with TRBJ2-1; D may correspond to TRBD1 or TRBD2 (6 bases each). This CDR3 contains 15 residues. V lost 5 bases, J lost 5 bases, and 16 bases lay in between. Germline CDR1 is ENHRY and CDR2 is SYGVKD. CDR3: CAISPQKGGHNEQFF. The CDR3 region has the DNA TGTGCCATCAGTCCCCAGAAGGGGGGCCACAATGAGCAGTTCTTC.

CDR3 protein: CASSVTGSRQFF. The DNA of the CDR3 is TGTGCCAGCAGCGTCACAGGGAGCAGGCAGTTCTTC. This chain links TRBV13 with TRBJ2-1; D possibly corresponds to TRBD1 (6 bases). Between the trimmed V and J ends, which lost 5 bases and 12 bases, there was a span of 14 bases. The CDR3 is 12 residues long. Germline CDR1 and CDR2: PRHDT and FYEKMQ (reference sequence).

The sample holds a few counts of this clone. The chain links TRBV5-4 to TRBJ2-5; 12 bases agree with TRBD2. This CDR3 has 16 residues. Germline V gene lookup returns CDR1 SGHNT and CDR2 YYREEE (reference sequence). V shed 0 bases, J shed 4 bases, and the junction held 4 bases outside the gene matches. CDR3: CASSLDTSGRRETQYF. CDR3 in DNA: TGTGCCAGCAGCTTGGATACTAGCGGGAGGCGAGAGACCCAGTACTTC.

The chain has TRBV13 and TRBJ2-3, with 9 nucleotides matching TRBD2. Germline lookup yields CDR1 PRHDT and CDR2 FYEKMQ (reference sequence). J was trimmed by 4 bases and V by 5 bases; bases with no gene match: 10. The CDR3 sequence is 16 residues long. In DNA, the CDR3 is TGTGCCAGCAGCCCTAACAGACTAGCGGCGCCAGATACGCAGTATTTT. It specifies CASSPNRLAAPDTQYF.